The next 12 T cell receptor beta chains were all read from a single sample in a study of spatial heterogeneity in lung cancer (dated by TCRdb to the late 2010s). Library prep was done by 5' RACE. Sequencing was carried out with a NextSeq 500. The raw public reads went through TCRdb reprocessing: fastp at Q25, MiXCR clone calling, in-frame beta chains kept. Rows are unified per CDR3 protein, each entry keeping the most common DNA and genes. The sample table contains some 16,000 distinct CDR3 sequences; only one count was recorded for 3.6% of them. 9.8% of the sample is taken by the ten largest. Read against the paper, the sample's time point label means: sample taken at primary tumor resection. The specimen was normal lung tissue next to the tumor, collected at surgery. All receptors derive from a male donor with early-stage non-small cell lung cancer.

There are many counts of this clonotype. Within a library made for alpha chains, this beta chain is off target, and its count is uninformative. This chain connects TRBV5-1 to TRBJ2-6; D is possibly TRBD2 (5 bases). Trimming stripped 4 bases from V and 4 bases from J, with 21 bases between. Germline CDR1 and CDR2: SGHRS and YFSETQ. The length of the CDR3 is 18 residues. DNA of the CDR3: TGCGCCAGCAGCGTAGAGGGTATTGGTAGGGTAGGGGCCAACGTCCTGACTTTC. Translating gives CASSVEGIGRVGANVLTF.

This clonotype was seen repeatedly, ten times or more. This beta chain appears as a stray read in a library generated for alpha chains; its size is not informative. CDR3 DNA sequence: TGCGCCAGCGGAAAGGGACAGCTTAAAGGGACCGGGGAGCTGTTTTTT. It encodes CASGKGQLKGTGELFF. V usage is TRBV5-1 and J usage is TRBJ2-2; TRBD1 agrees at 7 bases. The CDR3 is made up of 16 amino acids. Germline assignment: CDR1 SGHRS and CDR2 YFSETQ. The V segment lost 7 bases and the J segment 5 bases; nucleotides outside the gene matches: 14. Using reference TRBV5-1 and TRBJ2-2 for the parts outside the CDR3, the full variable domain is KAGVTQTPRYLIKTRGQQVTLSCSPISGHRSVSWYQQTPGQGLQFLFEYFSETQRNKGNFPGRFSGRQFSNSRSEMNVSTLELGDSALYLCASGKGQLKGTGELFFGEGSRLTVL.

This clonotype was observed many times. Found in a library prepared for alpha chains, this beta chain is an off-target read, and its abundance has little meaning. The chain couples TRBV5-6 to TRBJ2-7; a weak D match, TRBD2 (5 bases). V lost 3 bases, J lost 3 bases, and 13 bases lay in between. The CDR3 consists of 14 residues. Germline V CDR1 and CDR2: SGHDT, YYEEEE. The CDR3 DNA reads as TGTGCCAGCAGCTGGGGTGGGAGCGACTACGAGCAGTACTTC. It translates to CASSWGGSDYEQYF.

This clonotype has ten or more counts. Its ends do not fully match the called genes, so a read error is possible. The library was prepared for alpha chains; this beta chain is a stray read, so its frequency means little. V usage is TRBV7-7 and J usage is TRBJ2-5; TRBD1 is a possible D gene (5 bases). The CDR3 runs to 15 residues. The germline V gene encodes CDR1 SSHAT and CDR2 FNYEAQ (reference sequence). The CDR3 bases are TGTGCTAGCAGCCAAGACAGTACGTCCCAAGAGACCCAGTACTTC. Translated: CASSQDSTSQETQYF.

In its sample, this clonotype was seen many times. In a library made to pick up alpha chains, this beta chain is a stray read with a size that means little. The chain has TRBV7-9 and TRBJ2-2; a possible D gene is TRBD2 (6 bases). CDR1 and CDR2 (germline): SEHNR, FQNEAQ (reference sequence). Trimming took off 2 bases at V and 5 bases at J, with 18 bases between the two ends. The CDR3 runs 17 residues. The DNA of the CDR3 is TGTGCCAGCAGCTTATCCCCGACGGGAGTCTGGACCGGGGAGCTGTTTTTT. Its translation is CASSLSPTGVWTGELFF.

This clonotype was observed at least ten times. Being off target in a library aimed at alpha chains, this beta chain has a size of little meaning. The DNA of the CDR3 is TGCGCCAGCAGCTCCCGGGCCAATGAGTGGGTGAACACTGAAGCTTTCTTT. Amino acids: CASSSRANEWVNTEAFF. The V call is TRBV5-1, the J call TRBJ1-1; no clear D gene. CDR1 is SGHRS, CDR2 YFSETQ, per germline. V shed 3 bases and J shed 0 bases, with 18 bases lying between them. The length of the CDR3 is 17 residues.

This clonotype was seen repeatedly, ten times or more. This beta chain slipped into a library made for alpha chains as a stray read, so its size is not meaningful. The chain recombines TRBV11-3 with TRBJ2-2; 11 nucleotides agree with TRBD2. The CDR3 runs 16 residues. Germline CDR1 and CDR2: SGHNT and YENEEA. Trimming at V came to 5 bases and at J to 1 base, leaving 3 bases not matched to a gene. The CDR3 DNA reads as TGTGCCAGCAGCCCCGGACTAGCGGGGAACACCGGGGAGCTGTTTTTT. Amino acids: CASSPGLAGNTGELFF.

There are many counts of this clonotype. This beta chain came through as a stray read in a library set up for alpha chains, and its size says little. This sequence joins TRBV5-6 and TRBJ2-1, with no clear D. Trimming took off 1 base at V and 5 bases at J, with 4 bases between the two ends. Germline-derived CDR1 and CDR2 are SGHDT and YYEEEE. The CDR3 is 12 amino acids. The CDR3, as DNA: TGTGCCAGCAGCTTGTTCGACAATGAGCAGTTCTTC. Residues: CASSLFDNEQFF.

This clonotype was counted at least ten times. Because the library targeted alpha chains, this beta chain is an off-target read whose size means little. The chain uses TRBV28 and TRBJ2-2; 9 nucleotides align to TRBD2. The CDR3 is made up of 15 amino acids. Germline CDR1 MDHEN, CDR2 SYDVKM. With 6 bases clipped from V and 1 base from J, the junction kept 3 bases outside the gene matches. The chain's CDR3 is CASRPTSGNTGELFF. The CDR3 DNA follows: TGTGCCAGCAGACCGACTAGCGGGAACACCGGGGAGCTGTTTTTT.

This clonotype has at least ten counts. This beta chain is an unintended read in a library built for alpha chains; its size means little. The CDR3 reads CASSLKWGYEQYF. CDR3 in DNA: TGTGCCAGCAGTTTAAAATGGGGTTACGAGCAGTACTTC. The rearrangement uses TRBV12-3 or TRBV12-4 and TRBJ2-7, with D unresolved. Trimming stripped 2 bases from V and 4 bases from J, with 9 bases between. The CDR3 contains 13 residues.

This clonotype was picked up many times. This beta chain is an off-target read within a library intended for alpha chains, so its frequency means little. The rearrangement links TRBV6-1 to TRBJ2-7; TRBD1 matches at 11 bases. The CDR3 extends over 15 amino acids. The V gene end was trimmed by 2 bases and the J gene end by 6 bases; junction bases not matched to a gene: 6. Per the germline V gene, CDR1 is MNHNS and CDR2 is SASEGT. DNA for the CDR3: TGTGCCAGCAGTGAATCCGGGACAGGGGGATCCGAGCAGTACTTC. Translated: CASSESGTGGSEQYF.

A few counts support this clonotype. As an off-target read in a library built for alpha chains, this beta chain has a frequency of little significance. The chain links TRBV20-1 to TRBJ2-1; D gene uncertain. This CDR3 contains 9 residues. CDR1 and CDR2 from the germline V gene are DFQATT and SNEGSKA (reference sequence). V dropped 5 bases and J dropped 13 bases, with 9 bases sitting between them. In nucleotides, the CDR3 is TGCAGTGCTCTGGAAGCCCAGTTCTTC. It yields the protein CSALEAQFF.